What follows are 15 T cell receptor beta chains derived from one specimen sequenced in a study of blood T cells in healthy people across ages. Combining a sample-barcoded 5' primer with a J-beta primer mix, a second PCR ran for roughly 6 to 11 cycles. A single record per CDR3 protein comes from TCRdb applying MiXCR to the 5' RACE reads. The table includes about 1.6 million distinct CDR3 sequences, about 32% detected once. What was sequenced was blood. The origin of the receptors is a woman aged 25 to 39 in good health.

In regard to this clonotype: One end of the junction is discordant with germline, which a read error may explain. The V gene is TRBV29-1, the J gene TRBJ2-5; the match to TRBD2 covers 7 bases. Germline lookup yields CDR1 SQVTM and CDR2 ANQGSEA. The CDR3 extends over 13 amino acids. The CDR3 DNA follows: TGCAGCGCTTCCGGGACTAAACAAGACACCCAGTACTTC. Protein: CSASGTKQDTQYF. The entire variable domain, with the rest obtained from reference TRBV29-1 and TRBJ2-5, is as follows: SAVISQKPSRDICQRGTSLTIQCQVDSQVTMMFWYRQQPGQSLTLIATANQGSEATYESGFVIDKFPISRPNLTFSTLTVSNMSPEDSSIYLCSASGTKQDTQYFGPGTRLLVL.

The gene calls are TRBV30 and TRBJ2-1, with 9 bases fitting TRBD2. The CDR3 runs to 14 residues. CDR1 is GTSNPN and CDR2 is SVGIG in the germline V gene (reference sequence). The ends lost 6 bases at V and 8 bases at J; junction bases unmatched: 11. The CDR3 is CACDGWTSEDEQFF. CDR3 DNA: TGTGCCTGCGATGGGTGGACTAGCGAGGATGAGCAGTTCTTC. Together with reference TRBV30 and TRBJ2-1, the CDR3 gives the full variable domain: SQTIHQWPATLVQPVGSPLSLECTVEGTSNPNLYWYRQAAGRGLQLLFYSVGIGQISSEVPQNLSASRPQDRQFILSSKKLLLSDSGFYLCACDGWTSEDEQFFGPGTRLTVL.

V and J are TRBV20-1 and TRBJ2-3; possible D gene TRBD2, 6 bases. In germline, CDR1 is DFQATT, CDR2 SNEGSKA (reference sequence). Trimming removed 1 base at V and 1 base at J, with 12 bases between. The CDR3 sequence is 15 residues long. CDR3 amino acids: CSARVYSGRTDTQYF. CDR3 bases: TGCAGTGCTAGAGTATATAGCGGCCGCACAGATACGCAGTATTTT.

On this clonotype: At one end, the junction sequence differs from germline, possibly due to a read error. The chain combines TRBV6-2 or TRBV6-3 with TRBJ1-5; D possibly corresponds to TRBD1 (5 bases). Germline V CDR1 and CDR2: MNHEY, SVGEGT. This CDR3 is built from 15 residues. CDR3 amino acids: CASDYGGGGSQSQHF. The CDR3 DNA reads as TGTGCCAGCGACTACGGTGGGGGAGGGAGTCAGTCCCAGCATTTT.

The chain recombines TRBV7-9 with TRBJ1-4; no clear D. The V and J ends lost 1 base and 7 bases respectively, with 7 bases between them. The CDR3 consists of 13 residues. Per germline, CDR1 SEHNR and CDR2 FQNEAQ (reference sequence). In nucleotides, the CDR3 is TGTGCCAGCAGCTTAGAGCGGCGTGAAAAACTGTTTTTT. Amino acids: CASSLERREKLFF.

A few counts support this clonotype. The CDR3 nucleotides read TGTGCCAGCAGCCACCGGGACAAATTAACCCACGAGCAGTACTTC. It yields the protein CASSHRDKLTHEQYF. This sequence joins TRBV6-2 or TRBV6-3 and TRBJ2-7, with a weak D call TRBD1 (6 bases). V lost 6 bases and J lost 5, with 20 bases in between. Germline V CDR1 and CDR2: MNHEY, SVGEGT. The length of the CDR3 is 15 residues.

The CDR3 nucleotides read TGTGCCAGCAGCTTATCAAAGCTTAGCTCCTACGAGCAGTACTTC. Residues: CASSLSKLSSYEQYF. The chain recombines TRBV5-5 with TRBJ2-7; D remains unclear. The germline V and J ends were trimmed by 2 bases and 0 bases, with 12 bases remaining between them. The CDR3 length is 15 residues. Germline CDR1 and CDR2: SGHKS and YYEKEE (reference sequence).

This clonotype was counted between two and nine times. Here the CDR3 reads CASSLVAGEESPLHF. The CDR3 region has the DNA TGTGCCAGCAGCTTAGTTGCCGGGGAAGAGTCACCCCTCCACTTT. The rearrangement joins TRBV7-2 to TRBJ1-6; D not resolved. Germline V gene lookup returns CDR1 SGHTA and CDR2 FQGNSA. The CDR3 extends over 15 amino acids. V lost 1 base, J lost 10 bases, and 14 bases lay in between. Combining the CDR3 with reference TRBV7-2 and TRBJ1-6 gives the whole variable domain GAGVSQSPSNKVTEKGKDVELRCDPISGHTALYWYRQSLGQGLEFLIYFQGNSAPDKSGLPSDRFSAERTGGSVSTLTIQRTQQEDSAVYLCASSLVAGEESPLHFGNGTRLTVT.

V usage is TRBV2 and J usage is TRBJ2-7, with D perhaps TRBD2 (6 bases). Trimming removed 5 bases from V and 6 bases from J, with 14 bases in between. CDR3 length: 13 amino acids. CDR1 SNHLY and CDR2 FYNNEI come from the germline V gene. CDR3 amino acids: CASSWDSKSEQYF. CDR3 nucleotide sequence: TGTGCCAGCAGTTGGGACTCGAAGTCCGAGCAGTACTTC. The whole variable domain, filled in from reference TRBV2 and TRBJ2-7, reads EPEVTQTPSHQVTQMGQEVILRCVPISNHLYFYWYRQILGQKVEFLVSFYNNEISEKSEIFDDQFSVERPDGSNFTLKIRSTKLEDSAMYFCASSWDSKSEQYFGPGTRLTVT.

This clonotype was observed once. The V call is TRBV28, the J call TRBJ1-6; TRBD1 might be the D (6 bases). V dropped 4 bases and J dropped 6 bases, with 16 bases sitting between them. Germline values: CDR1 MDHEN, CDR2 SYDVKM. This CDR3 is 16 amino acids long. CDR3 DNA sequence: TGTGCCAGCAGTTCCCGGGAGGGGGTTGGTAATTCACCCCTCCACTTT. Residues: CASSSREGVGNSPLHF.

V usage is TRBV28 and J usage is TRBJ1-1, with D uncertain. Germline CDR1 and CDR2: MDHEN and SYDVKM. Trimming removed 10 bases at V and 1 base at J, with 13 bases between. The CDR3 covers 13 residues. The CDR3 DNA follows: TGTGCCACCTCTTTATTTCCGAACACTGAAGCTTTCTTT. It yields the protein CATSLFPNTEAFF.

The chain employs TRBV6-1 and TRBJ2-7, with 10 bases that match TRBD1. V lost 1 base to trimming and J lost 2 bases; unmatched junction nucleotides: 2. CDR1 and CDR2 from the germline V gene are MNHNS and SASEGT. The CDR3 runs 15 residues. The CDR3 DNA reads as TGTGCCAGCAGTGAAGGGACAGGGGGGGCCTACGAGCAGTACTTC. Translating it yields CASSEGTGGAYEQYF.

The CDR3 region is CASSLDSTRSTDTQYF. CDR3 DNA sequence: TGTGCCAGCAGCTTGGACTCAACAAGGAGCACAGATACGCAGTATTTT. The chain carries TRBV7-2 and TRBJ2-3; maybe TRBD2 (5 bases). V was shortened by 3 bases and J by 0 bases, with 13 bases between the two germline ends. The CDR3 runs 16 residues. Per the germline V gene, CDR1 is SGHTA and CDR2 is FQGNSA.

This clonotype appeared a few times. The junction departs from germline at one end; a sequencing error may be responsible. V is TRBV18 and J is TRBJ2-3; D possibly uses TRBD1 or TRBD2 (5 bases each). This CDR3 contains 14 residues. Germline CDR1 reads KGHSH; CDR2 reads LQKENI. CDR3 sequence: CACSFGTDADTQYF. CDR3 DNA sequence: TGTGCCTGCTCCTTCGGGACGGATGCAGATACGCAGTATTTT.

The V gene is TRBV12-3 or TRBV12-4, the J gene TRBJ2-5, with unresolved D. Trimming removed 6 bases from V and 5 bases from J, with 19 bases in between. The CDR3 is 15 amino acids. Written as DNA, the CDR3 is TGTGCCAGCAGCCGCTACTTGGGCGCGGCGGAGACCCAGTACTTC. It yields the protein CASSRYLGAAETQYF.